The 16 T cell receptor beta chains below were found in one sample sequenced in a study of T cell clonality in common variable immunodeficiency. Assay: immunoSEQ multiplex PCR; the TCRdb copy retains only in-frame clones and omits some. The data show about 74,000 clones, with none appearing a single time. Sequences were obtained from peripheral blood mononuclear cells. Every receptor here comes from a person aged 18 to 69 in good health.

This clone has ten or more counts. The read is 3 residues too short to cover the CDR3 end, so that end is filled in from the germline J gene. The J gene is TRBJ2-1, the V gene TRBV7-3; D gene uncertain. CDR3 length: 14 amino acids. Germline-derived CDR1 and CDR2 are SGHTA and FQGTGA. V gave up 1 base and J gave up 5 bases, with 9 bases separating them. The DNA read from the CDR3 is TGTGCCAGCAGCTTAAACCCCAGTGACAATGAG. Translating gives CASSLNPSDNE. The whole CDR3 protein reads CASSLNPSDNEQFF.

This clone has at least ten counts. The read stops 3 residues short of the end of the CDR3; the missing end is completed from the germline J gene. The chain uses TRBV29-1 and TRBJ2-5, with D perhaps matching TRBD1 (5 bases). From germline, CDR1 is SQVTM and CDR2 ANQGSEA. The CDR3 runs 12 residues. V gave up 4 bases and J gave up 5 bases, with 11 bases separating them. The CDR3 here is CSVGQGTETQYF. CDR3 DNA (partial): TGCAGCGTTGGTCAGGGTACGGAGACC.

This clone was seen ten or more times. The CDR3 end is not reached by the read, which stops 3 residues before it; the germline J gene fills it in. The V and J genes are TRBV9 and TRBJ2-2, with D unclear. V lost 0 bases and J lost 7, with 7 bases in between. CDR1 and CDR2 (germline): SGDLS, YYNGEE. This CDR3 region has 13 residues. The CDR3 bases that were read are TGTGCCAGCAGCGTAGCGGGTGTCGGGGAG. Its protein product is CASSVAGVGE. The whole CDR3 is CASSVAGVGELFF. The variable domain in full, completed from reference TRBV9 and TRBJ2-2, reads DSGVTQTPKHLITATGQRVTLRCSPRSGDLSVYWYQQSLDQGLQFLIQYYNGEERAKGNILERFSAQQFPDLHSELNLSSLELGDSALYFCASSVAGVGELFFGEGSRLTVL.

This clone was observed many times. The observed sequence ends 3 residues before the CDR3 terminus, with the missing tail filled in from the germline J gene. The gene calls are TRBV6-2 or TRBV6-3 and TRBJ2-7, with 10 nucleotides matching TRBD2. The CDR3 is 13 residues long. Germline V CDR1 and CDR2: MNHEY, SVGEGT. Trimming took 2 bases from V and 6 from J; bases not matched to a gene: 1. The CDR3 is CASSYGTSVEQYF. CDR3 bases read: TGTGCCAGCAGTTACGGGACTAGCGTCGAG.

This clone was seen many times. The sequenced fragment ends 3 residues before the CDR3 boundary, so the rest is inferred from the germline J gene. The chain is built from TRBV20-1 and TRBJ2-5; TRBD2 might be the D (7 bases). V was pared by 6 bases and J by 2 bases, with 13 bases between. This CDR3 has 13 residues. Germline V lookup: CDR1 DFQATT, CDR2 SNEGSKA (reference sequence). This CDR3 is CSAKKGGQETQYF. The sequenced part of the CDR3 DNA is TGCAGTGCGAAGAAGGGGGGGCAAGAGACC.

At least ten counts were recorded for this clone. The CDR3 bases that were read are TGTGCCAGCAGCTTAACTGACCTAGATGAG. Protein product: CASSLTDLDE. The full-length CDR3 reads as CASSLTDLDEQFF. The chain joins TRBV7-3 to TRBJ2-1; D uncertain. The CDR3 end falls 3 residues outside the read, so it is completed with the germline J gene. V was shortened by 0 bases and J by 8 bases, with 8 bases between the two germline ends. Germline lookup yields CDR1 SGHTA and CDR2 FQGTGA. This CDR3 has 13 residues.

This clone was seen many times. The sequence runs out 3 residues before the end of the CDR3; the remainder is reconstructed from the germline J gene. The gene calls are TRBV2 and TRBJ2-7; 10 positions agree with TRBD2. The V gene's germline CDR1 is SNHLY and CDR2 FYNNEI. The CDR3 has 14 amino acids. The V and J ends lost 6 bases and 3 bases, in that order; junction bases with no gene match: 5. CDR3 in amino acids: CASRLAGSLYEQYF. The covered CDR3 bases are TGTGCCAGCAGACTAGCGGGGTCACTCTACGAG.

This clone was detected ten times or more. Germline and junction disagree at one end, which may indicate a read error. The read halts 3 residues ahead of the CDR3 end, with the missing end drawn from the germline J gene. The rearrangement links TRBV4-2 to TRBJ1-5; D may be TRBD1 (6 bases). CDR1 and CDR2 from the germline V gene are LGHNA and YNFKEQ. The CDR3 runs to 14 residues. CDR3 amino acids: CASSLFRGNQPQHF. The sequenced CDR3 bases are TGCGCCAGCAGCCTGTTCAGGGGAAATCAGCCC.

In this sample, this clone turned up many times. The CDR3 sequence is CASSSTGPGSYNEQFF. The sequenced CDR3 bases are TGTGCCAGCAGCTCCACAGGACCTGGGAGTTACAATGAG. The rearrangement joins TRBV7-3 to TRBJ2-1; D is tentatively TRBD1 or TRBD2 (5 bases each). The CDR3 end lies 3 residues beyond the end of the read and is filled in from the germline J gene. CDR1 SGHTA and CDR2 FQGTGA come from the germline V gene. V lost 4 bases and J lost 4, with 17 bases in between. The CDR3 runs 16 residues.

This clone was seen ten or more times. The read stops 3 residues short of the end of the CDR3; the missing end is completed from the germline J gene. This sequence joins TRBV16 and TRBJ1-2; 7 positions agree with TRBD1. V gave up 1 base and J gave up 7 bases; unmatched junction bases: 12. CDR1 KGHSY and CDR2 FQNENV come from the germline V gene. The CDR3 spans 16 residues. The part of the CDR3 DNA that was read is TGTGCCAGCAGCCAATGGGATTTGACAGGGCCAGCTGGC. Its protein product is CASSQWDLTGPAG. The complete CDR3 protein is CASSQWDLTGPAGYTF.

There are many counts of this clone. Read coverage stops 3 residues before the CDR3 terminus; the germline J gene supplies the remainder. V and J are TRBV29-1 and TRBJ1-2; 8 bases fit TRBD1. CDR1 is SQVTM, CDR2 ANQGSEA, per germline. The V segment lost 0 bases and the J segment 6 bases; nucleotides outside the gene matches: 6. The CDR3 length is 14 residues. CDR3 amino acids: CSVEDQATGDGYTF. The sequenced CDR3 bases are TGCAGCGTTGAAGATCAAGCGACAGGGGATGGC.

This clone was observed many times. The CDR3 end is not reached by the read, which stops 3 residues before it; the germline J gene fills it in. J is TRBJ2-3 and V is TRBV12-3 or TRBV12-4; D may match TRBD1 or TRBD2 (6 bases each). The CDR3 is 14 amino acids. Between the trimmed V and J ends, which lost 7 bases and 5 bases, there was a span of 16 bases. The DNA read from the CDR3 is TGTGCCAGCACCCTGAGGGGGAGGATAGATACG. Translated: CASTLRGRIDT. The complete CDR3 reads CASTLRGRIDTQYF.

This clone was seen ten or more times. Read data end 3 residues before the CDR3 end; the end is taken from the germline J gene. The chain recombines TRBV19 with TRBJ2-5; D is possibly TRBD1 (6 bases). The ends were cut back, 5 bases at V and 5 bases at J, with 21 bases in the middle. Germline V gene lookup returns CDR1 LNHDA and CDR2 SQIVND (reference sequence). The CDR3 length is 16 residues. The DNA read from the CDR3 is TGTGCCAGTAGTGCGACTTCTACAGGGAATACGGAGACC. It translates to CASSATSTGNTET. The CDR3, in full, reads CASSATSTGNTETQYF.

Many counts were recorded for this clone. The missing CDR3 end, 3 residues past where the read stops, is filled in from the germline J gene. The gene calls are TRBV10-1 and TRBJ2-1; 12 nucleotides line up with TRBD2. With 5 bases clipped from V and 8 bases from J, the junction kept 7 bases outside the gene matches. Germline assignment: CDR1 WNHNN and CDR2 SYGVQD (reference sequence). The CDR3 sequence is 15 residues long. The CDR3 spells CASSLAGGPRDEQFF. The sequenced part of the CDR3 DNA is TGCGCCAGCAGTCTAGCGGGAGGGCCACGAGATGAG.

The table lists this clone with many counts. Sequence at one end of the junction differs from germline and may be a read error. The read is 3 residues too short to cover the CDR3 end, so that end is filled in from the germline J gene. This chain connects TRBV4-2 to TRBJ2-7; D gene unclear. This CDR3 contains 14 residues. Germline loops: CDR1 LGHNA, CDR2 YNFKEQ. The covered CDR3 bases are TGCGCCAGCAGCCAAGATCTTATCTCCTACGAG. Translation gives CASSQDLISYE. The whole CDR3 protein reads CASSQDLISYEQYF.

At least ten counts were recorded for this clone. Here the CDR3 reads CASSMQGANTEAFF. The CDR3 DNA, read in part, is TGTGCCAGTAGTATGCAGGGGGCGAACACTGAA. This chain uses TRBV19 with TRBJ1-1; 8 bases fit TRBD1. Read coverage stops 3 residues before the CDR3 terminus; the germline J gene supplies the remainder. The junction had 1 base not matched to a gene; V was cut back by 3 bases and J by 1 base. This CDR3 region has 14 residues. In germline, CDR1 is LNHDA, CDR2 SQIVND (reference sequence).